This passage covers 5 T cell receptor beta chains from one sample sequenced in a study. TCRdb processed the RT-PCR reads anew with MiXCR; each CDR3 protein has one entry. Of almost 700,000 distinct CDR3 sequences listed, 12% to 15% are singletons. The specimen was memory CD4+ T cells from blood. The receptors here all came from a female donor in good health, serving as a healthy control.

This clonotype was counted between two and nine times. The J gene is TRBJ2-1, the V gene TRBV5-5; TRBD1 agrees at 9 bases. Per germline, CDR1 SGHKS and CDR2 YYEKEE (reference sequence). CDR3 length: 16 residues. Losses at the gene ends were 6 bases for V and 2 bases for J; bases not matched to a gene: 9. The CDR3 coding sequence is TGTGCCAGCACTTCCGAGAACAGGGGGCCCTACAATGAGCAGTTCTTC. This encodes CASTSENRGPYNEQFF.

The V gene is TRBV9, the J gene TRBJ2-3; perhaps TRBD1 as D (6 bases). CDR1 is SGDLS, CDR2 YYNGEE, per germline. Trimming cost V 0 bases and J 0 bases, with 8 bases left between them. The CDR3 covers 15 residues. DNA for the CDR3: TGTGCCAGCAGCGTAGTACAGGGAAGCACAGATACGCAGTATTTT. It yields the protein CASSVVQGSTDTQYF.

The chain is built from TRBV7-3 and TRBJ1-2; tentative D call: TRBD1 (5 bases). The germline V gene has CDR1 SGHTA and CDR2 FQGTGA. V lost 2 bases and J 7 bases, leaving 11 bases between the germline ends. The CDR3 consists of 13 residues. The CDR3 nucleotides read TGTGCCAGCAGCTTATTCTCGGGGGGTGGCTACACCTTC. Translation: CASSLFSGGGYTF.

The V call is TRBV7-2, the J call TRBJ2-3; 9 nucleotides align to TRBD2. Germline CDR1 is SGHTA and CDR2 is FQGNSA. The CDR3 is 17 amino acids. Losses at the gene ends were 4 bases for V and 6 bases for J; bases not matched to a gene: 14. CDR3 in amino acids: CASSSRGAGGPSDTQYF. Written as DNA, the CDR3 is TGTGCCAGCAGCTCCCGCGGGGCGGGGGGGCCATCGGATACGCAGTATTTT.

This clonotype was seen a handful of times. The chain links TRBV30 to TRBJ2-1, with TRBD2 identical over 16 bases. This CDR3 is built from 19 residues. With V trimmed by 5 bases and J by 2 bases, 12 bases remained unmatched. Germline V gene lookup returns CDR1 GTSNPN and CDR2 SVGIG (reference sequence). The DNA of the CDR3 is TGTGCCTGGGCCCCTCACTCGGGACTAGCGGGAGGGCCCTACAATGAGCAGTTCTTC. Residues: CAWAPHSGLAGGPYNEQFF.